The 2 T cell receptor beta chains presented below share a single source sample, sequenced in a study of CD8 T cells in Susac syndrome. Random hexamers were used to reverse transcribe the RNA input (about 0.5 to 1 ug). TCRdb called the immunoSEQ multiplex PCR reads again in MiXCR, with one record for every CDR3 protein. The sample yields about 110,000 distinct CDR3 sequences, less than 95% seen once. The source material was CD8+ T cells from PBMCs. These TCRs come from a human donor with Susac syndrome.

This clonotype came up once. The chain uses TRBV11-2 and TRBJ2-1; 7 bases agree with TRBD1. After removal of 7 bases from V and 3 bases from J, the junction contained 6 bases not matched to a gene. Germline CDR1 and CDR2: SGHAT and FQNNGV. This CDR3 has 14 residues. The DNA of the CDR3 is TGTGCCAGCACCACAAGGGACAGCTACAATGAGCAGTTCTTC. This codes for CASTTRDSYNEQFF.

This clonotype was seen a few times. This CDR3 is CASSQVSSETQYF. The CDR3 bases are TGCGCCAGCAGCCAAGTGAGTTCAGAGACCCAGTACTTC. The chain joins TRBV4-1 to TRBJ2-5, with D hard to call. The CDR3 has 13 residues. Germline assignment: CDR1 MGHRA and CDR2 YSYEKL. Trimming removed 1 base from V and 4 bases from J, with 7 bases in between.